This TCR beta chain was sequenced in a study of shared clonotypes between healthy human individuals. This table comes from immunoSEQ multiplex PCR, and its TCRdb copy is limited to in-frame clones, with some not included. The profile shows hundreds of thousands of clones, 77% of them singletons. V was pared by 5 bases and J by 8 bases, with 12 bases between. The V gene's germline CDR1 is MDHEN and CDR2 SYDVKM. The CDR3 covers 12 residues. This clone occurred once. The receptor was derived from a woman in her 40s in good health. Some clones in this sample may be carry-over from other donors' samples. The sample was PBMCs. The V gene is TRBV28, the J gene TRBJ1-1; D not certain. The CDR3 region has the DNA TGTGCCAGCAGTGACTGGGGATCCGAAGCTTTCTTT. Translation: CASSDWGSEAFF.